The entry that follows covers one T cell receptor beta chain sequence. At least ten counts were recorded for this clonotype. There is no known antigen for this receptor. There are no base qualities to consult, and no much larger clone falls within one base. CDR1 and CDR2 (SGHKS, YYEKEE) derive from the germline V gene (reference sequence). The CDR3 runs 15 amino acids, cysteine and phenylalanine included. Here the CDR3 DNA is all that survives: 45 bases in frame from base 1. V is clipped by 4 bases and J by 4 bases, and the sequence between their germline boundaries is 17 bases long. Profiling of TCR beta VDJ combinations and CDR3 sequences used genomic DNA as the template. TCR repertoire sequencing was run on an Illumina HiSeq 2000. The paper's data handling went like this. TRBV/TRBJ rearrangement plots, CDR3 size and DJ length profiles, and Simpson's diversity index were used to evaluate the repertoires. The immunodominant clone was defined as the most abundant DNA sequence in deep sequencing data. CDR3 amino acid sequences were screened for sharing across subjects and compared with published repertoires and the VDJdb database. TCRdb reprocessed the public reads (quality trimming at Q25 with fastp, clone calling with MiXCR) and kept in-frame beta chains. Records with the same CDR3 protein are collapsed into one entry carrying the most frequent genes and DNA. V and J calls and clone size were set by TCRdb, not the authors. The sample data list roughly 290,000 distinct CDR3 sequences, and around three fifths of these were observed just once. The biggest ten clones account for 1% to 1.5% of the sample.

This specimen comes from a study of CD8+CD57+ T cells in acquired aplastic anemia (dated by TCRdb to 2016 to 2019). Describing the broader study: A mean of 3.2 ug of DNA, ranging from roughly 0.2 to 27.4 ug, was extracted from sorted CD4+ and CD8+ cells. A CD8+CD57+ expansion meant a frequency higher than the mean frequency seen in healthy subjects.

Study-wide conclusions, independent of this receptor: Twenty-nine CD8+ CDR3 sequences were found in both patients and controls but appeared to be highly expressed in patients and within the immunodominant clones of the patients. No significant difference in CD8+ Simpson's diversity was found between patients and healthy controls (P=0.060).

Patients chosen for sequencing had shown expansion of CD8+CD57+ cells by flow cytometry. Every patient had severe acquired aplastic anemia, diagnosed using the International Study of Aplastic Anemia and Agranulocytosis and Camitta criteria. Patients had received no therapy at the time of blood sampling. TCR repertoires of sorted CD4+ and CD8+ blood T cells from severe aplastic anemia patients and healthy subjects were deep-sequenced in the study. Patients were enrolled in the USA under clinicaltrials.gov protocols 00001620, 01623167, 00001397, 00071045, 00081523 and 00961064. Ficoll-Paque density gradient centrifugation was used to isolate peripheral blood mononuclear cells. CD4+ and CD8+ T cells were sorted by FACS or magnetic beads before DNA extraction.

Sequenced material: sorted CD4+, CD8+, or CD8+CD57+ T cells (not recorded which) from PBMCs. The TCR sequence derives from a human donor with aplastic anemia. The sequence is built from TRBV5-5 and TRBJ1-2; the D gene cannot be resolved reliably. The DNA is as follows: TGTGCCAGCAGCCGAGGCGCTTCAATCGGCTATGGCTACACCTTC. It is translated as CASSRGASIGYGYTF. Outside the CDR3, residues come from the reference TRBV5-5 and TRBJ1-2 proteins, so the full variable domain is: DAGVTQSPTHLIKTRGQQVTLRCSPISGHKSVSWYQQVLGQGPQFIFQYYEKEERGRGNFPDRFSARQFPNYSSELNVNALLLGDSALYLCASSRGASIGYGYTFGSGTRLTVV.